The 6 T cell receptor beta chains below were found in one sample sequenced in a study of STAT5B mutations in CD4+ large granular lymphocyte leukemia. The method was immunoSEQ multiplex PCR; TCRdb's version includes in-frame clones alone and lacks a portion of them. The table includes fewer than 25,000 clones, around 80% detected once. The source material was CD4+ T cells from blood buffy coats. These receptors all come from a human donor in good health.

V usage is TRBV5-5 and J usage is TRBJ2-7; 9 nucleotides align to TRBD1. J lost 6 bases, V lost 1 base, and 8 bases had no gene match. Germline values: CDR1 SGHKS, CDR2 YYEKEE (reference sequence). There are 15 residues in the CDR3. The CDR3 bases are TGTGCCAGCAGCTTGTCTACAGGGGGCGATGGCGAGCAGTACTTC. Translating gives CASSLSTGGDGEQYF.

The chain recombines TRBV28 with TRBJ1-2, with 7 bases that match TRBD1. Per the germline V gene, CDR1 is MDHEN and CDR2 is SYDVKM. The CDR3 sequence is 15 residues long. With V trimmed by 2 bases and J by 2 bases, 5 bases remained unmatched. The CDR3: CASSLLGQQNYGYTF. CDR3 DNA: TGTGCCAGCAGTTTACTGGGACAGCAAAACTATGGCTACACCTTC.

The rearrangement uses TRBV23-1 and TRBJ2-7, with D hard to call. Being an ORF, TRBV23-1 has a function that is uncertain. Trimming removed 2 bases from V and 2 bases from J, with 13 bases in between. There are 15 residues in the CDR3. DNA of the CDR3: TGCGCCAGCAGTCAAAGCACACATTCTCCCTACGAGCAGTACTTC. Protein: CASSQSTHSPYEQYF.

The CDR3 DNA is TGTGCCTGGAACTGGGGTGGAAACACCATATATTTT. As protein: CAWNWGGNTIYF. The chain uses TRBV30 and TRBJ1-3; D gene ambiguous. Deletions cut 4 bases from V and 3 bases from J, with 7 bases between. The CDR3 sequence is 12 residues long. Germline V CDR1 and CDR2: GTSNPN, SVGIG (reference sequence).

The chain combines TRBV15 with TRBJ2-2; 11 bases fit TRBD2. V lost 8 bases and J lost 8; bases outside the gene matches: 10. The CDR3 consists of 15 residues. Germline CDR1 LNHNV, CDR2 YYDKDF (reference sequence). In DNA, the CDR3 is TGTGCCACCCTCGGGACTAGCGGCTTGAGTGGGGAGCTGTTTTTT. This encodes CATLGTSGLSGELFF.

This chain links TRBV15 with TRBJ2-5; weak D call: TRBD1 (7 bases). The CDR3 is 17 amino acids. Germline V CDR1 and CDR2: LNHNV, YYDKDF (reference sequence). V was cut by 2 bases and J by 8 bases, with 24 bases left in between. CDR3 residues: CATSRSQGGGKGGTQYF. The DNA for the CDR3 is TGTGCCACCAGCAGAAGCCAGGGGGGCGGGAAAGGGGGTACCCAGTACTTC.